This paragraph covers one T cell receptor (beta chain) sequence. The antigen remains undetermined. The sample is drawn from a study of T cell responses to AZD1222 COVID-19 vaccine. Findings and limits, study-wide: Increased Spike-specific TCR breadth and depth were observed after two AZD1222 doses. Within unmutated variant regions lay the reported targets of nearly half of spike-specific TCRs. Dominant at 160-218 and 743-854, vaccine-associated CD4 TCRs also spanned spike.

The method was immunoSEQ multiplex PCR; TCRdb's version includes in-frame clones alone and lacks a portion of them. The sample contains roughly 33,000 clones, around 82% of which appear only once. CDR1 and CDR2 from the germline V gene are MGHRA and YSYEKL. The CDR3 extends over 20 amino acids. J gave up 5 bases and V 2 bases, and 16 bases lay outside the gene matches. The receptor comes from an adult who received the AZD1222 COVID-19 vaccine. The chain employs TRBV4-1 and TRBJ2-5; 14 positions match TRBD2. The sample consisted of peripheral blood, taken 28 days after the second AZD1222 dose. CDR3 protein: CASSQSLGLAGAQHRETQYF. The CDR3 nucleotides read TGCGCCAGCAGCCAATCCCTGGGACTAGCGGGGGCCCAACATCGGGAGACCCAGTACTTC.